This TCR beta chain came from a study of blood T cell repertoires in COVID-19. For the study at large: The analysed material was cDNA or gDNA that came from T cells, B-cell-depleted T cells, or PBMCs.

Looked up from germline, CDR1 is SNHLY and CDR2 is FYNNEI. This CDR3 is built from 14 residues. V lost 6 bases to trimming and J lost 7 bases; unmatched junction nucleotides: 8. Some clones are missing from TCRdb's copy, which holds only in-frame ones; the method was immunoSEQ multiplex PCR. Of approximately 300,000 clones listed, about 87% are singletons. This clone occurred once. The clonotype originates from a middle-aged woman with acute or convalescent COVID-19. The chain joins TRBV2 to TRBJ1-2, with 10 positions matching TRBD1. Sequencing was carried out using peripheral blood. The CDR3 here is CASSRTGGARGYTF. DNA for the CDR3: TGTGCCAGCAGCAGGACAGGGGGGGCTCGTGGCTACACCTTC.